This is a list of T cell receptor beta chains from one sample in a study of vaccination and CD4 T cells after COVID-19. What these receptors recognize is not known. TCRdb redid the calling of the PCR reads with MiXCR, one entry per CDR3 protein. Of some 22,000 distinct CDR3 sequences in the sample, around two thirds were seen once. Sample: CD4+ T cells from blood, cultured in vitro, taken before SARS-CoV-2 vaccination. The receptor source for this set is a human donor who received a COVID-19 vaccine. The CDR3 runs from the conserved cysteine through the conserved F or W. Each record gives: V gene, clone size, J gene, D gene, CDR3 DNA, CDR3 protein. The D gene is left open where the match is weak. Clone size, where shown, is once, few, many, or a class for clones that have expanded.

v_call: TRBV25-1
clone_size: .
j_call: TRBJ2-2
d_call: .
cdr3_nt: TGTGCCAGCAGTGAATCGCGGGCCACCGGGGAGCTGTTTTTT
cdr3_aa: CASSESRATGELFF

v_call: TRBV20-1
clone_size: few
j_call: TRBJ1-2
d_call: .
cdr3_nt: TGCAGTGCTAGCCGACAAAACTATGGCTACACCTTC
cdr3_aa: CSASRQNYGYTF

v_call: TRBV20-1
clone_size: .
j_call: TRBJ2-5
d_call: TRBD2
cdr3_nt: TGCAGTGCTAGACTTGGGACTAGCATTAAAGAGACCCAGTACTTC
cdr3_aa: CSARLGTSIKETQYF

v_call: TRBV27
clone_size: .
j_call: TRBJ1-2
d_call: TRBD1
cdr3_nt: TGTGCCAGCAGCCCCGGGACAGGGGGCATTGGCTACACCTTC
cdr3_aa: CASSPGTGGIGYTF

v_call: TRBV15
clone_size: .
j_call: TRBJ2-3
d_call: .
cdr3_nt: TGTGCCACCAGCCGGATCAAGGGGGGCAGCACAGATACGCAGTATTTT
cdr3_aa: CATSRIKGGSTDTQYF

v_call: TRBV10-3
clone_size: .
j_call: TRBJ1-4
d_call: .
cdr3_nt: TGTGCCATCAGTGCCGTCGGGGATGAAAAACTGTTTTTT
cdr3_aa: CAISAVGDEKLFF

v_call: TRBV6-1
clone_size: .
j_call: TRBJ2-3
d_call: .
cdr3_nt: TGTGCCAGCACTGACGGAAGCACAGATACGCAGTATTTT
cdr3_aa: CASTDGSTDTQYF

v_call: TRBV7-9
clone_size: few
j_call: TRBJ1-1
d_call: .
cdr3_nt: TGTGCCAGCAGCTTAGGGAACGGGAACACTGAAGCTTTCTTT
cdr3_aa: CASSLGNGNTEAFF

v_call: TRBV20-1
clone_size: .
j_call: TRBJ2-2
d_call: TRBD2
cdr3_nt: TGCAGTGCTATTTCTAGCGGGGGGCTGGCGGGCACCGGGGAGCTGTTTTTT
cdr3_aa: CSAISSGGLAGTGELFF

v_call: TRBV24-1
clone_size: .
j_call: TRBJ2-5
d_call: .
cdr3_nt: TGTGCCACCAGTGAGGAGTCGGGACAAGAGACCCAGTACTTC
cdr3_aa: CATSEESGQETQYF

v_call: TRBV12-3/TRBV12-4
clone_size: .
j_call: TRBJ2-5
d_call: .
cdr3_nt: TGTGCCAGCAGTTTGTCCGAGACCCAGTACTTC
cdr3_aa: CASSLSETQYF

v_call: TRBV19
clone_size: few
j_call: TRBJ1-1
d_call: .
cdr3_nt: TGTGCCAGTAGTAACGGGGTTGTACAACTAAACACTGAAGCTTTCTTT
cdr3_aa: CASSNGVVQLNTEAFF

v_call: TRBV2
clone_size: .
j_call: TRBJ1-6
d_call: .
cdr3_nt: TGTGCCATTGGGGGGGGCGCGAAGGATTCACCCCTCCACTTT
cdr3_aa: CAIGGGAKDSPLHF

v_call: TRBV7-8
clone_size: .
j_call: TRBJ1-1
d_call: .
cdr3_nt: TGTGCCAGCAGTCTTAGGGCGGGCACTGAAGCTTTCTTT
cdr3_aa: CASSLRAGTEAFF

v_call: TRBV7-6
clone_size: .
j_call: TRBJ1-1
d_call: .
cdr3_nt: TGTGCCAGCAGCTTAGGGGGCCCCTCGCGAGAATACTTGAACACTGAAGCTTTCTTT
cdr3_aa: CASSLGGPSREYLNTEAFF

v_call: TRBV21-1
clone_size: .
j_call: TRBJ1-5
d_call: .
cdr3_nt: TGTGCCAGCGTGCCCGTGCGGCCCCAGCATTTT
cdr3_aa: CASVPVRPQHF

v_call: TRBV4-2
clone_size: .
j_call: TRBJ2-6
d_call: .
cdr3_nt: TGTGCCAGCAGCCAAGACACCGGCAGGGGCAACTCTGGGGCCAACGTCCTGACTTTC
cdr3_aa: CASSQDTGRGNSGANVLTF

v_call: TRBV19
clone_size: .
j_call: TRBJ1-3
d_call: .
cdr3_nt: TGTGCCAGTAACCCGAGGGGGTTCGGAAACACCATATATTTT
cdr3_aa: CASNPRGFGNTIYF

v_call: TRBV11-2
clone_size: .
j_call: TRBJ1-1
d_call: .
cdr3_nt: TGTGCCAGCAGCTTGAGAGAGACGCCTGAAGCTTTCTTT
cdr3_aa: CASSLRETPEAFF

v_call: TRBV30
clone_size: .
j_call: TRBJ1-4
d_call: .
cdr3_nt: TGTGCCTGGAGTGCGGGGGGCGGGATTAATGAAAAACTGTTTTTT
cdr3_aa: CAWSAGGGINEKLFF

v_call: TRBV21-1
clone_size: few
j_call: TRBJ1-2
d_call: .
cdr3_nt: TGTGCCAGCAGCAAAAGGGGACAGGGCGACTATGGCTACACCTTC
cdr3_aa: CASSKRGQGDYGYTF

v_call: TRBV2
clone_size: once
j_call: TRBJ1-1
d_call: .
cdr3_nt: TGTGCCAGCACCCTGACCCAAGAGGGGGACGCTTTCTTT
cdr3_aa: CASTLTQEGDAFF

v_call: TRBV20-1
clone_size: once
j_call: TRBJ2-3
d_call: .
cdr3_nt: TGCAGTCCCGAGAAGGTAGATACGCAGTATTTT
cdr3_aa: CSPEKVDTQYF

v_call: TRBV19
clone_size: once
j_call: TRBJ1-1
d_call: TRBD1
cdr3_nt: TGTGCCAGTAACAAACAGGGGGCGCGAACTGAAGCTTTCTTT
cdr3_aa: CASNKQGARTEAFF

v_call: TRBV5-1
clone_size: .
j_call: TRBJ1-3
d_call: TRBD1
cdr3_nt: TGCGCCAGCAGCTTATCCGGGACAGGCGGTGGAAACACCATATATTTT
cdr3_aa: CASSLSGTGGGNTIYF

v_call: TRBV19
clone_size: .
j_call: TRBJ1-1
d_call: .
cdr3_nt: TGTGCCAGTAACCTGCGGGGAAACCCTATGAACACTGAAGCTTTCTTT
cdr3_aa: CASNLRGNPMNTEAFF

v_call: TRBV20-1
clone_size: once
j_call: TRBJ1-3
d_call: .
cdr3_nt: TGCAGTCTTCTGAGCTCTGGAAACACCATATATTTT
cdr3_aa: CSLLSSGNTIYF

v_call: TRBV7-3
clone_size: .
j_call: TRBJ2-3
d_call: .
cdr3_nt: TGTGCCAGCAGCTTACAGGGGCGGGATACGCAGTATTTT
cdr3_aa: CASSLQGRDTQYF

v_call: TRBV19
clone_size: few
j_call: TRBJ1-2
d_call: TRBD1
cdr3_nt: TGTGCCAGTAGTAGATGGACAGGGCCAGCTCGGGGCTACACCTTC
cdr3_aa: CASSRWTGPARGYTF

v_call: TRBV6-1
clone_size: .
j_call: TRBJ1-2
d_call: .
cdr3_nt: TGTGCCAGCAGTGAAAGCGGGTGGGCTAACTATGGCTACACCTTC
cdr3_aa: CASSESGWANYGYTF

v_call: TRBV7-7
clone_size: .
j_call: TRBJ2-2
d_call: .
cdr3_nt: TGTGCCAGCAGCTTACGGGAGCTCACCGGGGAGCTGTTTTTT
cdr3_aa: CASSLRELTGELFF

v_call: TRBV27
clone_size: .
j_call: TRBJ2-4
d_call: .
cdr3_nt: TGTGCCAGCAGTTCAGCAGAGCTAGCCAAAAACATTCAGTACTTC
cdr3_aa: CASSSAELAKNIQYF

v_call: TRBV20-1
clone_size: .
j_call: TRBJ1-1
d_call: .
cdr3_nt: TGCAGTGCTCCCCCATTTGGGGGAATGAACACTGAAGCTTTCTTT
cdr3_aa: CSAPPFGGMNTEAFF

v_call: TRBV21-1
clone_size: .
j_call: TRBJ2-3
d_call: .
cdr3_nt: TGTGCCAGCAGACTCCCCGGGGGGGTAACTTTCACAGATACGCAGTATTTT
cdr3_aa: CASRLPGGVTFTDTQYF

v_call: TRBV6-1
clone_size: .
j_call: TRBJ2-7
d_call: .
cdr3_nt: TGTGCCAGCAGTGAAGTGGGTTTCGGACAGCAGTACTTC
cdr3_aa: CASSEVGFGQQYF

v_call: TRBV2
clone_size: .
j_call: TRBJ2-7
d_call: .
cdr3_nt: TGTGCCAGCAGTGGCCAGGGGCTTGACTACGAGCAGTACTTC
cdr3_aa: CASSGQGLDYEQYF

v_call: TRBV20-1
clone_size: few
j_call: TRBJ2-3
d_call: TRBD2
cdr3_nt: TGCAGTGCTAGCAGCAAACTACCTAGCGGAGATACGCAGTATTTT
cdr3_aa: CSASSKLPSGDTQYF